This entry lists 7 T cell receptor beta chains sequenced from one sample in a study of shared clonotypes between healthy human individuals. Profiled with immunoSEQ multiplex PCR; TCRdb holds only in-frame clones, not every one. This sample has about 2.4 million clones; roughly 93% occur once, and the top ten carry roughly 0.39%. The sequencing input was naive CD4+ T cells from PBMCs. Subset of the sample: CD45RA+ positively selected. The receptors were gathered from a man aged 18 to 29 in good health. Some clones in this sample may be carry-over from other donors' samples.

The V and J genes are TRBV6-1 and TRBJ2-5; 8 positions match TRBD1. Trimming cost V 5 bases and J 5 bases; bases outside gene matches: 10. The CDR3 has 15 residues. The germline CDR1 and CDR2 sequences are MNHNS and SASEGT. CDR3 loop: CASSQTQGARETQYF. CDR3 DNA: TGTGCCAGCAGTCAAACCCAGGGGGCGCGGGAGACCCAGTACTTC.

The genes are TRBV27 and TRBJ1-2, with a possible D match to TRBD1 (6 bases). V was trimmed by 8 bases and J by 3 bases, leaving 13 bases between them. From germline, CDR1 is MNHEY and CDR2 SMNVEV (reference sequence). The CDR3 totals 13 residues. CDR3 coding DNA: TGTGCCAGCGGTATCAGGGGCGACTATGGCTACACCTTC. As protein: CASGIRGDYGYTF.

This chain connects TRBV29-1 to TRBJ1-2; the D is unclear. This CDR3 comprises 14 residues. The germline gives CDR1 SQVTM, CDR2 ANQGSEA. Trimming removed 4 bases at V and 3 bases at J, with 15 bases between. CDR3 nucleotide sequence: TGCAGCGTTGCGGTAGGGAGAGGAGACTATGGCTACACCTTC. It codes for CSVAVGRGDYGYTF.

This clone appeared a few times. The CDR3, as DNA: TGTGCCAGCAGCGTCACGGGTTCCGGGGAGCTGTTTTTT. It specifies CASSVTGSGELFF. J is TRBJ2-2 and V is TRBV2; no clear D gene. CDR3 length: 13 amino acids. With 6 bases removed from V and 6 bases from J, the gap between germline ends came to 11 bases. The germline gives CDR1 SNHLY, CDR2 FYNNEI.

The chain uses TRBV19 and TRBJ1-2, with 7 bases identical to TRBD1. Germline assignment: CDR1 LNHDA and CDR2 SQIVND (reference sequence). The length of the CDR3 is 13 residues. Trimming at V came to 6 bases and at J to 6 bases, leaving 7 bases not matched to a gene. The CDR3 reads CASRETGSDGYTF. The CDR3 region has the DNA TGTGCCAGTAGGGAGACAGGGTCGGATGGCTACACCTTC.

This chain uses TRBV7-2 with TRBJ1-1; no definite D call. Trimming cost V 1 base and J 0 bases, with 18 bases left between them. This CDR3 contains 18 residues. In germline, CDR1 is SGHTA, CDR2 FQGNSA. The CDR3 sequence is CASSLVPSLAHMNTEAFF. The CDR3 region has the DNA TGTGCCAGCAGCTTAGTACCCAGCCTGGCCCACATGAACACTGAAGCTTTCTTT.

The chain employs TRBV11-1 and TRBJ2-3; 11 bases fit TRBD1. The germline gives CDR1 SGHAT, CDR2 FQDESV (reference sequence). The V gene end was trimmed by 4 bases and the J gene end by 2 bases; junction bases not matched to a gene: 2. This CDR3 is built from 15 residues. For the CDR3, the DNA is TGTGCCAGCAGCTACGGACAGGGGGCCACAGATACGCAGTATTTT. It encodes CASSYGQGATDTQYF.